Presented here are 32 T cell receptor beta chains from one specimen sequenced in a study of CD8+ T cells in alopecia areata (dated by TCRdb to about 2018). The library was made by the immunoSEQ multiplex PCR assay. RNA was extracted from all samples and reverse transcribed into cDNA, which served as template for TCR sequencing. In its TCRdb copy, this immuneACCESS table keeps in-frame sequences only and misses some clones. Where compared with another copy, unresolved V genes explain less than half of these, and the others have no known cause. A total of 120,000 to 150,000 clones appear in this sample, around 87% of them only once. The ten largest clones add up to less than 15% of the sample. Per the publication, the time point label means: 4 weeks on oral tofacitinib. Explained via the paper, the treatment or condition label denotes: oral pan-JAK inhibitor, 5-10 mg twice daily. Sequences were derived from CD8+ T cells sorted from blood, sampled at week 4, from a patient treated with tofacitinib. These receptors were collected from a human donor with alopecia areata.

The chain employs TRBV7-9 and TRBJ2-4, with D perhaps assigned TRBD1 or TRBD2 (7 bases each). This CDR3 has 15 amino acids. Germline-derived CDR1 and CDR2 are SEHNR and FQNEAQ (reference sequence). Trimming cost V 4 bases and J 3 bases, with 13 bases left between them. The chain's CDR3 is CASSWGGGGKNIQYF. The CDR3 coding sequence is TGTGCCAGCAGCTGGGGAGGGGGCGGCAAAAACATTCAGTACTTC.

This clone was picked up one time. CDR3 sequence (DNA): TGCAGCGTTGGCGGGGTTAGCACAGATACGCAGTATTTT. Its translation: CSVGGVSTDTQYF. V and J are TRBV29-1 and TRBJ2-3, with D possibly being TRBD2 (6 bases). The CDR3 runs 13 residues. V dropped 4 bases and J dropped 0 bases, with 8 bases sitting between them. The germline gives CDR1 SQVTM, CDR2 ANQGSEA.

This clone was seen a handful of times. V is TRBV5-1 and J is TRBJ2-1, with D perhaps matching TRBD2 (6 bases). CDR3 size: 18 residues. Germline lookup yields CDR1 SGHRS and CDR2 YFSETQ. V was clipped by 0 bases and J by 0 bases, with 16 bases between them. The CDR3 coding sequence is TGCGCCAGCAGCTTGGCCCAAGGTAGCGGCGTCTCCTACAATGAGCAGTTCTTC. Protein: CASSLAQGSGVSYNEQFF.

The rearrangement uses TRBV7-8 and TRBJ1-5, with D uncertain. The germline V gene has CDR1 SGHVS and CDR2 FQNEAQ. The V end lost 5 bases, the J end lost 10 bases, and 12 bases lay between the germline ends. The CDR3 sequence is 12 residues long. The DNA for the CDR3 is TGTGCCAGCAGCCCGGTGAGCCGCCCCCAGCATTTT. It yields the protein CASSPVSRPQHF.

The chain recombines TRBV29-1 with TRBJ1-2, with D possibly TRBD1 on 5 matching bases. Deletions cut 7 bases from V and 0 bases from J, with 15 bases between. The CDR3 is 14 amino acids. The germline V gene has CDR1 SQVTM and CDR2 ANQGSEA. CDR3: CSGGRETSNYGYTF. Here the CDR3 DNA reads TGCAGCGGGGGCCGGGAGACTTCTAACTATGGCTACACCTTC.

This clone was detected only a few times. The chain uses TRBV7-8 and TRBJ2-7; a possible D gene is TRBD2 (5 bases). Trimming left V 7 bases short and J 6 bases short, with 16 bases between. CDR1 is SGHVS, CDR2 FQNEAQ, per germline. The CDR3 covers 13 residues. The CDR3 reads CASINSGPSEQYF. The CDR3 coding sequence is TGTGCCAGCATAAACAGCGGTCCTTCCGAGCAGTACTTC.

V and J are TRBV4-1 and TRBJ2-1; 12 nucleotides agree with TRBD1. J lost 9 bases, V lost 4 bases, and 10 bases had no gene match. The CDR3 runs 16 residues. CDR1 and CDR2 (germline): MGHRA, YSYEKL. CDR3 sequence (DNA): TGCGCCAGCAGCCTTACTGCCGGGACAGGGGGCGGTGAGCAGTTCTTC. Its protein is CASSLTAGTGGGEQFF.

As for this clone: Other DNA variants within this sample encode the same CDR3. V gene TRBV9 combines with J gene TRBJ2-1; 7 positions match TRBD1. Germline V gene lookup returns CDR1 SGDLS and CDR2 YYNGEE. After removal of 4 bases from V and 4 bases from J, the junction contained 2 bases not matched to a gene. This CDR3 is built from 13 residues. The CDR3 nucleotides read TGTGCCAGCAGCCCAGGGGGATACAATGAGCAGTTCTTC. Its protein product is CASSPGGYNEQFF.

The chain combines TRBV5-4 with TRBJ2-1; the match to TRBD1 covers 10 bases. CDR3 size: 14 residues. The germline gives CDR1 SGHNT, CDR2 YYREEE (reference sequence). Trimming removed 4 bases from V and 8 bases from J; junction bases left unmatched: 6. CDR3 residues: CASSPGQGVDEQFF. CDR3 bases: TGTGCCAGCAGCCCCGGACAGGGGGTCGATGAGCAGTTCTTC.

The chain is built from TRBV7-2 and TRBJ2-7; the D is unclear. The germline V and J ends were trimmed by 1 base and 3 bases, with 7 bases remaining between them. Germline CDR1 reads SGHTA; CDR2 reads FQGNSA. The CDR3 runs to 13 residues. CDR3 in amino acids: CASSLDVLYEQYF. The CDR3 bases are TGTGCCAGCAGCTTAGACGTGCTCTACGAGCAGTACTTC.

The chain employs TRBV5-6 and TRBJ2-7; D is undetermined. V shed 6 bases and J shed 2 bases, with 15 bases lying between them. The CDR3 covers 14 residues. The germline CDR1 and CDR2 sequences are SGHDT and YYEEEE. The CDR3 here is CASTSSATTYEQYF. The DNA of the CDR3 is TGTGCCAGCACCTCCTCGGCGACGACCTACGAGCAGTACTTC.

This chain connects TRBV18 to TRBJ2-3; D is unresolved. The CDR3 is 16 residues long. CDR1 and CDR2 from the germline V gene are KGHSH and LQKENI. Trimming removed 2 bases from V and 2 bases from J, with 14 bases in between. The DNA of the CDR3 is TGTGCCAGCTCACCAATTGCCGTCGACACCACAGATACGCAGTATTTT. This codes for CASSPIAVDTTDTQYF.

This clone appeared a few times. The chain uses TRBV29-1 and TRBJ2-7; TRBD1 aligns across 7 bases. In germline, CDR1 is SQVTM, CDR2 ANQGSEA. This CDR3 contains 14 residues. Trimming removed 5 bases from V and 2 bases from J; junction bases left unmatched: 9. As DNA, the CDR3 is TGCAGCGTTAAGGGCTGGGGACAGACCTACGAGCAGTACTTC. Translated: CSVKGWGQTYEQYF.

The chain is built from TRBV10-3 and TRBJ1-5; tentative D call: TRBD1 (5 bases). The CDR3 is made up of 16 amino acids. Germline V gives CDR1 ENHRY, CDR2 SYGVKD. The germline V and J ends were trimmed by 3 bases and 0 bases, with 12 bases remaining between them. DNA of the CDR3: TGTGCCATCAGTGATGTCGAGGGGTCTAGCAATCAGCCCCAGCATTTT. Protein product: CAISDVEGSSNQPQHF.

The chain carries TRBV27 and TRBJ2-5; D not certain. Trimming took 0 bases from V and 7 from J, leaving 9 bases between them. Germline V gives CDR1 MNHEY, CDR2 SMNVEV (reference sequence). The CDR3 is 13 residues long. DNA for the CDR3: TGTGCCAGCAGTTTATCTTCTACGGGGACCCAGTACTTC. This translates into CASSLSSTGTQYF.

V usage is TRBV19 and J usage is TRBJ2-7, with TRBD1 matching over 8 bases. There are 14 residues in the CDR3. Germline CDR1 reads LNHDA; CDR2 reads SQIVND (reference sequence). Unmatched junction bases numbered 8, after V lost 5 bases and J lost 5 bases. CDR3 nucleotides: TGTGCCAGTAGTCCCAGGGGGCCCTACCACGAGCAGTACTTC. Its protein is CASSPRGPYHEQYF.

The CDR3 here is CASSRQVTVDEQYF. CDR3 in DNA: TGTGCCAGCAGTCGACAGGTAACGGTGGACGAGCAGTACTTC. The genes are TRBV6-6 and TRBJ2-7, with D possibly TRBD1 on 6 matching bases. V was shortened by 5 bases and J by 5 bases, with 16 bases between the two germline ends. The CDR3 is made up of 14 amino acids. In germline, CDR1 is MNHNY, CDR2 SVGAGI (reference sequence).

This clone was seen repeatedly, ten times or more. The J gene is TRBJ2-7, the V gene TRBV7-9; a possible D gene is TRBD1 (6 bases). The CDR3 is 12 residues long. The V gene's germline CDR1 is SEHNR and CDR2 FQNEAQ (reference sequence). The V gene lost 7 bases and the J gene lost 6 bases, with 13 bases spanning the gap. The CDR3 protein is CASTGTSFEQYF. CDR3 nucleotides: TGTGCCAGCACCGGGACAAGTTTCGAGCAGTACTTC.

CDR3 in amino acids: CASSLVPGTGGSTEQFF. DNA for the CDR3: TGTGCCAGCAGCTTAGTCCCCGGGACGGGAGGTTCGACTGAGCAGTTCTTC. The rearrangement joins TRBV11-2 to TRBJ2-1, with TRBD2 identical over 7 bases. J gave up 9 bases and V 1 base, and 15 bases lay outside the gene matches. Germline assignment: CDR1 SGHAT and CDR2 FQNNGV. There are 17 residues in the CDR3.

The chain links TRBV7-8 to TRBJ2-1; D gene unclear. Germline V gene lookup returns CDR1 SGHVS and CDR2 FQNEAQ. This CDR3 contains 12 residues. The V and J ends lost 4 bases and 5 bases respectively, with 6 bases between them. The CDR3 sequence: CASSSLNNEQFF. The CDR3 DNA reads TGTGCCAGCAGCTCTCTCAACAATGAGCAGTTCTTC. The variable domain in full, completed from reference TRBV7-8 and TRBJ2-1, reads GAGVSQSPRYKVAKRGQDVALRCDPISGHVSLFWYQQALGQGPEFLTYFQNEAQLDKSGLPSDRFFAERPEGSVSTLKIQRTQQEDSAVYLCASSSLNNEQFFGPGTRLTVL.

There are a few counts of this clone. The V and J genes are TRBV7-9 and TRBJ2-1; D remains unclear. CDR1 is SEHNR, CDR2 FQNEAQ, per germline (reference sequence). V shed 1 base and J shed 8 bases, with 12 bases lying between them. The CDR3 is made up of 14 amino acids. The CDR3 DNA follows: TGTGCCAGCAGCTTAGACGGCTCGCTGGATGAGCAGTTCTTC. It codes for CASSLDGSLDEQFF.

This rearrangement joins TRBV5-4 to TRBJ2-5; D gene uncertain. Germline V gene sequence: CDR1 SGHNT, CDR2 YYREEE (reference sequence). This CDR3 region has 14 residues. V was pared by 1 base and J by 4 bases, with 11 bases between. The CDR3: CASSLYGSRETQYF. The CDR3, as DNA: TGTGCCAGCAGCTTGTACGGCAGCAGAGAGACCCAGTACTTC.

The chain recombines TRBV7-3 with TRBJ2-2; D ambiguous. V dropped 8 bases and J dropped 0 bases, with 4 bases sitting between them. The germline gives CDR1 SGHTA, CDR2 FQGTGA. This CDR3 contains 12 residues. The CDR3 DNA sequence: TGTGCCAGCGTTGCGAACACCGGGGAGCTGTTTTTT. As protein: CASVANTGELFF.

V gene TRBV7-9 combines with J gene TRBJ2-1; TRBD2 matches 8 bases. The germline V gene has CDR1 SEHNR and CDR2 FQNEAQ (reference sequence). This CDR3 is built from 15 residues. The V segment lost 4 bases and the J segment 10 bases; nucleotides outside the gene matches: 12. In nucleotides, the CDR3 is TGTGCCAGCAGCTCCCGTAATTCGGGAGGGCACGAGCAGTTCTTC. As protein: CASSSRNSGGHEQFF.

The chain links TRBV28 to TRBJ1-4; 8 positions match TRBD1. Germline CDR1 MDHEN, CDR2 SYDVKM. The trim removed 4 bases at V and 8 bases at J, leaving 12 bases unmatched. The CDR3 extends over 16 amino acids. CDR3 coding DNA: TGTGCCAGCAGTTCCAGGAGGACAGGGCTCGGGGAAAAACTGTTTTTT. It is translated as CASSSRRTGLGEKLFF.

V gene TRBV7-8 combines with J gene TRBJ2-1; a weak D match, TRBD2 (6 bases). The CDR3 runs to 16 residues. The germline CDR1 and CDR2 sequences are SGHVS and FQNEAQ. Between the trimmed V and J ends, which lost 2 bases and 5 bases, there was a span of 16 bases. CDR3 DNA: TGTGCCAGCAGCTTAAGGGTCGGGGACTCACACAATGAGCAGTTCTTC. Its protein product is CASSLRVGDSHNEQFF.

This chain joins TRBV9 and TRBJ2-7, with D perhaps matching TRBD2 (5 bases). The V and J ends lost 4 bases and 5 bases respectively, with 10 bases between them. CDR1 SGDLS and CDR2 YYNGEE come from the germline V gene. This CDR3 contains 12 residues. The CDR3 DNA sequence: TGTGCCAGCAGCCAGACGGGAAACGAGCAGTACTTC. Translating it yields CASSQTGNEQYF. Based on the CDR3 plus reference TRBV9 and TRBJ2-7, the full variable domain is DSGVTQTPKHLITATGQRVTLRCSPRSGDLSVYWYQQSLDQGLQFLIQYYNGEERAKGNILERFSAQQFPDLHSELNLSSLELGDSALYFCASSQTGNEQYFGPGTRLTVT.

The CDR3 DNA follows: TGTGCCAGCAGTCCTAGCGGGGGGCTCACCTACGAGCAGTACTTC. It translates to CASSPSGGLTYEQYF. The chain has TRBV7-2 and TRBJ2-7, with 11 bases fitting TRBD2. V lost 6 bases and J lost 2; bases outside the gene matches: 6. This CDR3 is built from 15 residues. From germline, CDR1 is SGHTA and CDR2 FQGNSA.

A few counts support this clone. The chain combines TRBV19 with TRBJ1-1; D remains ambiguous. The CDR3 has 12 residues. Germline CDR1 is LNHDA and CDR2 is SQIVND (reference sequence). Between the trimmed V and J ends, which lost 6 bases and 3 bases, there was a span of 8 bases. CDR3: CASRFGDTEAFF. The DNA of the CDR3 is TGTGCCAGTAGATTCGGGGACACTGAAGCTTTCTTT.

V is TRBV29-1 and J is TRBJ2-1, with a tentative D call TRBD1 (6 bases). V was clipped by 5 bases and J by 4 bases, with 9 bases between them. The CDR3 runs 12 residues. The germline V gene encodes CDR1 SQVTM and CDR2 ANQGSEA. The CDR3 region is CSVLGGYNEQFF. The CDR3 DNA is TGCAGCGTTCTAGGGGGTTACAATGAGCAGTTCTTC.

This clone was seen a few times. J is TRBJ2-7 and V is TRBV2; TRBD1 might be the D (6 bases). The CDR3 length is 15 residues. The germline V gene encodes CDR1 SNHLY and CDR2 FYNNEI. Trimming stripped 3 bases from V and 7 bases from J, with 19 bases between. The CDR3 sequence is CASSENTGTQLEQYF. The CDR3 DNA reads TGTGCCAGCAGTGAGAATACCGGGACACAGCTAGAGCAGTACTTC.

V and J are TRBV29-1 and TRBJ2-7; D gene unclear. Germline CDR1 is SQVTM and CDR2 is ANQGSEA. CDR3 size: 12 residues. The germline V and J ends were trimmed by 4 bases and 0 bases, with 7 bases remaining between them. CDR3 coding DNA: TGCAGCGTTGCCGGACGCTCCTACGAGCAGTACTTC. It is translated as CSVAGRSYEQYF.